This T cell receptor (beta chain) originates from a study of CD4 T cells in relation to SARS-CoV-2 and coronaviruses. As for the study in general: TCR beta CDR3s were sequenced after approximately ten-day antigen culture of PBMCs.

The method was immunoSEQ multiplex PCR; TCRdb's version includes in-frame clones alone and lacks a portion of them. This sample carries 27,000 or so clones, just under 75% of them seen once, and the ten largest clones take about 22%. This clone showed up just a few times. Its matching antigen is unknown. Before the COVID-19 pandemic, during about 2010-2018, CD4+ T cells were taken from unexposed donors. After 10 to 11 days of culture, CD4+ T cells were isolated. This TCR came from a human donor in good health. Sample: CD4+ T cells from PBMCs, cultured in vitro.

The CDR3 DNA reads TGTGCCAGCAGTTTGGGACGGTGGGACGGGGAGCTGTTTTTT. Encoded protein: CASSLGRWDGELFF. The chain combines TRBV27 with TRBJ2-2, with D perhaps being TRBD1 or TRBD2 (5 bases each). Germline CDR1 is MNHEY and CDR2 is SMNVEV (reference sequence). The V gene lost 3 bases and the J gene lost 7 bases, with 12 bases spanning the gap. The CDR3 is made up of 14 amino acids.